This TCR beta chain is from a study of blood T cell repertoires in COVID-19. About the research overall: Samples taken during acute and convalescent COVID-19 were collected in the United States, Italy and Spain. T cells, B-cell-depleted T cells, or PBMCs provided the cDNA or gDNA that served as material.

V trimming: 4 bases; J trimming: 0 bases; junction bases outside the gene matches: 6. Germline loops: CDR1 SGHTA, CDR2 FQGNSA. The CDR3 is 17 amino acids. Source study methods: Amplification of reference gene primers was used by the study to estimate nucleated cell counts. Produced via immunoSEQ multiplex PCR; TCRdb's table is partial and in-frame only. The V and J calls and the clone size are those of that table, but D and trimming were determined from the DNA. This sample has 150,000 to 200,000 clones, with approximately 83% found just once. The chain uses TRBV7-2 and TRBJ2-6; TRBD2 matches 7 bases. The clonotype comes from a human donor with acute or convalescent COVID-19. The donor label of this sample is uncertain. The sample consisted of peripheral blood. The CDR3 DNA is TGTGCCAGCAGCTATTATGGGGGGGGCTCTGGGGCCAACGTCCTGACTTTC. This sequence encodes CASSYYGGGSGANVLTF.